This TCR beta chain was sequenced in a study of long-term antiretroviral therapy in people with HIV. Sequencing relied on immunoSEQ assay v3.0, run at survey level. What sequencing targeted per sample was about 35,000-55,000 T-cell genomes. The data were produced by immunoSEQ multiplex PCR, yet TCRdb's version contains in-frame clones alone and is incomplete. The table records 25,000 to 30,000 clones, roughly 80% of them present only once. Germline loops: CDR1 SGHKS, CDR2 YYEKEE (reference sequence). Deletions cut 5 bases from V and 0 bases from J, with 24 bases between. This CDR3 contains 19 residues.

The starting material was unsorted PBMCs, obtained 3 years after starting antiretroviral therapy. The chain carries TRBV5-5 and TRBJ1-3; no clear D. This clonotype was sampled from a man in his forties with HIV. CDR3 sequence: CASRFETGRTGYSGNTIYF. DNA for the CDR3: TGTGCCAGCAGATTCGAAACCGGGAGGACTGGGTACTCTGGAAACACCATATATTTT.